These T cell receptor beta chains were read from a single sample in a study of long-term antiretroviral therapy in people with HIV. Method: immunoSEQ multiplex PCR; TCRdb's copy keeps in-frame clones and lacks some. The sample has about 30,000 clones, 93% seen once. The sample was unsorted PBMCs, taken almost 6.7 years after starting antiretroviral therapy. These receptors were obtained from a woman aged 40 to 49 with HIV. CDR3s include the opening cysteine and the closing phenylalanine or tryptophan. The D gene is left open where the match is weak. Size values are once, few and many counts, or a class for expanded clones, and some rows have none.

>TRBJ1-4|TRBD1|.|TRBV5-6
CASSFNRGVGEKLFF
TGTGCCAGCAGCTTCAACAGGGGCGTAGGTGAAAAACTGTTTTTT
>TRBJ1-1|TRBD1|.|TRBV11-1
CASSLNRGTGVRAEAFF
TGTGCCAGCAGCTTAAACAGGGGGACAGGGGTTCGCGCTGAAGCTTTCTTT
>TRBJ1-2|.|once|TRBV4-1
CASSQEGSFRGRRDYGYTF
TGCGCCAGCAGCCAAGAGGGGAGCTTTCGGGGAAGGAGGGACTATGGCTACACCTTC
>TRBJ1-1|TRBD1|.|TRBV5-1
CASSYSTGSEAFF
TGCGCCAGCAGTTATTCGACAGGGTCCGAAGCTTTCTTT
>TRBJ2-7|.|.|TRBV27
CASSSTRQSYEQYF
TGTGCCAGCAGTTCCACCAGGCAATCCTACGAGCAGTACTTC
>TRBJ1-5|.|.|TRBV7-8
CASSLENGNQPQHF
TGTGCCAGCAGCTTAGAGAATGGCAATCAGCCCCAGCATTTT
>TRBJ1-2|.|.|TRBV4-1
CASSPKAGVVSDYGYTF
TGCGCCAGCAGCCCAAAGGCAGGGGTTGTTTCTGACTATGGCTACACCTTC
>TRBJ2-7|.|.|TRBV7-2
CASSLLRVGEQYF
TGTGCCAGCAGCTTACTCAGGGTTGGCGAGCAGTACTTC
>TRBJ2-7|.|.|TRBV5-5
CASSLIRGNIGYEQYF
TGTGCCAGCAGCTTGATCAGGGGCAATATTGGTTACGAGCAGTACTTC
>TRBJ1-1|.|.|TRBV9
CASSVGEGWTTEAFF
TGTGCCAGCAGCGTAGGGGAGGGGTGGACCACTGAAGCTTTCTTT
>TRBJ2-5|.|.|TRBV9
CASSPRGLLETQYF
TGTGCCAGCAGCCCAAGAGGGCTTCTGGAGACCCAGTACTTC
>TRBJ1-1|.|.|TRBV10-3
CAISEYREGTEAFF
TGTGCCATCAGTGAGTACAGGGAAGGCACTGAAGCTTTCTTT
>TRBJ1-3|TRBD1|few|TRBV11-2
CASSTGQAYSGNTIYF
TGTGCCAGCAGCACAGGACAGGCCTACTCTGGAAACACCATATATTTT
>TRBJ1-5|TRBD1|.|TRBV27
CASRTGGNQPQHF
TGTGCCAGCAGAACAGGGGGCAATCAGCCCCAGCATTTT